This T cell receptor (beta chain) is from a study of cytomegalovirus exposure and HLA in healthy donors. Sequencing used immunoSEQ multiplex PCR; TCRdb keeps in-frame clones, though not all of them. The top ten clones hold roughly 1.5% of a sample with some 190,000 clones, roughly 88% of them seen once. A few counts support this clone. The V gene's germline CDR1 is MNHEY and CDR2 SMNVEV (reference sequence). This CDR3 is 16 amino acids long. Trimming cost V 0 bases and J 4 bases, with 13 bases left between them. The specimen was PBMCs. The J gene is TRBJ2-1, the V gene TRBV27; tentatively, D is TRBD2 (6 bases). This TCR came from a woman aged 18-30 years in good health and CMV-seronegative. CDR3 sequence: CASSLSGLATYNEQFF. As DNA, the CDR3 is TGTGCCAGCAGTTTATCGGGGCTAGCGACATACAATGAGCAGTTCTTC.